This entry concerns a single TCR beta chain. Its antigen is undetermined. Germline lookup yields CDR1 MNHEY and CDR2 SVGAGI. The CDR3 has 16 residues. The ends were cut back, 2 bases at V and 2 bases at J, with 13 bases in the middle. This sample stems from a study of identical twins. Template switching created a universal primer site, and the cDNA included unique molecular identifiers. TCRdb reprocessed the 5' RACE reads with MiXCR, giving one entry per CDR3 protein. The sample carries hundreds of thousands of distinct CDR3 sequences, 12% recorded once. General study findings and limits: There were fewer insertions in abundant cord blood beta clonotypes, but memory repertoires showed no such pattern.

The data also belong to a second study, concerning yellow fever vaccine responses in identical twins.

The sequence derives from a woman aged 18-29 years in good health. This rearrangement joins TRBV6-5 to TRBJ2-1, with D tentatively TRBD2 (7 bases). The material sequenced was PBMCs. This CDR3 reads CASSYLGEGAYNEQFF. In DNA, the CDR3 is TGTGCCAGCAGTTACCTAGGGGAGGGGGCCTACAATGAGCAGTTCTTC.